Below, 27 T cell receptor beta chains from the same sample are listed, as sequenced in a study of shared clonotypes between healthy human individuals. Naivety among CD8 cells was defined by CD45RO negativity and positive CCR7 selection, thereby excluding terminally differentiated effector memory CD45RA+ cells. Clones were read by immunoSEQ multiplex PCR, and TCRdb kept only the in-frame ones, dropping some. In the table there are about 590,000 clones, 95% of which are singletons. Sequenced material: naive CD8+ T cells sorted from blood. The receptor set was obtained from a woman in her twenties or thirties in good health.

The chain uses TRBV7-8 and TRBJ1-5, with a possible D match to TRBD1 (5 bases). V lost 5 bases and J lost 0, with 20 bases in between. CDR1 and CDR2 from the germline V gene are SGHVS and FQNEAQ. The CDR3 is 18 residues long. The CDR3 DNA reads TGTGCCAGCAGCCCGGGACCGGGAGGATCTTATAGCAATCAGCCCCAGCATTTT. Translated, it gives CASSPGPGGSYSNQPQHF.

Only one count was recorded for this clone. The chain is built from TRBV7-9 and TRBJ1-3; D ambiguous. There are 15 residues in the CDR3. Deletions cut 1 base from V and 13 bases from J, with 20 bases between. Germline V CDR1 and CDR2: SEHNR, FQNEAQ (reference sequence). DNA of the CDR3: TGTGCCAGCAGCTTAGTATTGGGAGCCGGGAACCCAATATATTTT. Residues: CASSLVLGAGNPIYF.

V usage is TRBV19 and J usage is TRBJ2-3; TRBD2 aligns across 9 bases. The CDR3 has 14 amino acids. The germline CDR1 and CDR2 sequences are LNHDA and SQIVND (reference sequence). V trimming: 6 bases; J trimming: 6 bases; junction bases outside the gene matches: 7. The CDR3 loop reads CASRGSGRLDTQYF. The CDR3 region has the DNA TGTGCCAGTAGGGGTAGCGGGAGACTCGATACGCAGTATTTT.

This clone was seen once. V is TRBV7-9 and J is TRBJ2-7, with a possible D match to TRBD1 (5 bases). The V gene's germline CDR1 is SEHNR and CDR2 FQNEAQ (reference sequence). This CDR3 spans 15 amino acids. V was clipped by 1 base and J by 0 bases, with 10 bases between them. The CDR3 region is CASSLVGDYSYEQYF. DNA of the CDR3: TGTGCCAGCAGCTTAGTAGGGGATTACTCCTACGAGCAGTACTTC.

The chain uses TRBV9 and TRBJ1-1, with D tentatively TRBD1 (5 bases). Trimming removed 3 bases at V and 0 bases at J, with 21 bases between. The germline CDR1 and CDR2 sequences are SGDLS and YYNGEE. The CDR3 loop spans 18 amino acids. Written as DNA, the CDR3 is TGTGCCAGCAGCGACGGACCGGGACCCTGGGGATTGAACACTGAAGCTTTCTTT. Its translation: CASSDGPGPWGLNTEAFF.

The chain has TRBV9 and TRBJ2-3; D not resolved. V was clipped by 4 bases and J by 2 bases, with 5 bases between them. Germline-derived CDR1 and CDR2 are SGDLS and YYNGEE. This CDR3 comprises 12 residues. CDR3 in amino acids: CASSPATDTQYF. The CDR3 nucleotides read TGTGCCAGCAGCCCAGCCACAGATACGCAGTATTTT.

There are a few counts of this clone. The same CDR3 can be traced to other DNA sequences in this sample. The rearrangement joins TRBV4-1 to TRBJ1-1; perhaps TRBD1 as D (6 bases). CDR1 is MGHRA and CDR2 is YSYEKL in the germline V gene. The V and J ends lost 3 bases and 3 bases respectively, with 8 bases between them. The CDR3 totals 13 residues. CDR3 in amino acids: CASSQAGDTEAFF. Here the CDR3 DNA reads TGCGCCAGCAGCCAGGCAGGGGACACTGAAGCTTTCTTT.

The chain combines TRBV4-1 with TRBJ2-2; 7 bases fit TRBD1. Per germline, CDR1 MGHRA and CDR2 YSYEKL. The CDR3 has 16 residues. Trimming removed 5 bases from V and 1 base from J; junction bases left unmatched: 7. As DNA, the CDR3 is TGCGCCAGCAGCTCGCGGACAGGAATGAACACCGGGGAGCTGTTTTTT. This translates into CASSSRTGMNTGELFF.

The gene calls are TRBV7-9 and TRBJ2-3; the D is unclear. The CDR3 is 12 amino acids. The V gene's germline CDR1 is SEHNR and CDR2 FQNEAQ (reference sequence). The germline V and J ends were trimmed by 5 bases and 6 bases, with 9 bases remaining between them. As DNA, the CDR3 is TGTGCCAGCAGCGCGGAACGGGATACGCAGTATTTT. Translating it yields CASSAERDTQYF.

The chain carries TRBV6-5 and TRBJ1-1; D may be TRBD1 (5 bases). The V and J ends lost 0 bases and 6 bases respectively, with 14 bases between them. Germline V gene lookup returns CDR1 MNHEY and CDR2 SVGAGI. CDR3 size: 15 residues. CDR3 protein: CASSYSTSGTSEAFF. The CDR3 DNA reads TGTGCCAGCAGTTACTCGACGTCAGGGACGTCTGAAGCTTTCTTT.

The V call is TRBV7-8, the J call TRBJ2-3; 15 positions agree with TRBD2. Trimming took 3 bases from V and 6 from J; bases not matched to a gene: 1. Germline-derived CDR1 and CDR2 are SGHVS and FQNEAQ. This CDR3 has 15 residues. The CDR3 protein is CASSFGLAGGDTQYF. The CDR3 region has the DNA TGTGCCAGCAGCTTCGGACTAGCGGGAGGGGATACGCAGTATTTT. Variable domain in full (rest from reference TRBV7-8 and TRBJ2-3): GAGVSQSPRYKVAKRGQDVALRCDPISGHVSLFWYQQALGQGPEFLTYFQNEAQLDKSGLPSDRFFAERPEGSVSTLKIQRTQQEDSAVYLCASSFGLAGGDTQYFGPGTRLTVL.

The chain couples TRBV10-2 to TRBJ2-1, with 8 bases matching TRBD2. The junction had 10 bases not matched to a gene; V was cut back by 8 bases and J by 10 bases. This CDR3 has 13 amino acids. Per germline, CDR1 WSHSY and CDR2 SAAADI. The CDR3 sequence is CASELAGHGEQFF. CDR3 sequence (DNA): TGCGCCAGCGAGCTAGCGGGTCACGGGGAGCAGTTCTTC.

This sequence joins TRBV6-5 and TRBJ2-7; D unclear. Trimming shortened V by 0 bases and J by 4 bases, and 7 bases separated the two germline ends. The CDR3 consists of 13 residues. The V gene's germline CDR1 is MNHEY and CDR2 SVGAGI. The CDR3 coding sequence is TGTGCCAGCAGTTACTCCGTGGGTTACGAGCAGTACTTC. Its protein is CASSYSVGYEQYF.

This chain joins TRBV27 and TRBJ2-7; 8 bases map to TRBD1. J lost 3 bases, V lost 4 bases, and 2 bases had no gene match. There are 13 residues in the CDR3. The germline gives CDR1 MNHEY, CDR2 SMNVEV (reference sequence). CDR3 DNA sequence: TGTGCCAGCAGTTGGGACAGGCGCTACGAGCAGTACTTC. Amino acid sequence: CASSWDRRYEQYF.

CDR3 region: CASSLASGGVDEQYF. The CDR3 DNA follows: TGCGCCAGCAGCTTGGCGTCAGGGGGTGTCGACGAGCAGTACTTC. The rearrangement uses TRBV5-1 and TRBJ2-7; 7 nucleotides agree with TRBD1. The V gene end was trimmed by 0 bases and the J gene end by 5 bases; junction bases not matched to a gene: 8. The V gene's germline CDR1 is SGHRS and CDR2 YFSETQ. The CDR3 loop spans 15 amino acids.

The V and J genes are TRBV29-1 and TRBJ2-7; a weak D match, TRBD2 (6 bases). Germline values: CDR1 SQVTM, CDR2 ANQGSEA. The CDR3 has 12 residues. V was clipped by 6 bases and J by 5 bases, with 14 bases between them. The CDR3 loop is CSVGGGVHEQYF. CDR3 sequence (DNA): TGCAGCGTGGGAGGAGGGGTCCACGAGCAGTACTTC.

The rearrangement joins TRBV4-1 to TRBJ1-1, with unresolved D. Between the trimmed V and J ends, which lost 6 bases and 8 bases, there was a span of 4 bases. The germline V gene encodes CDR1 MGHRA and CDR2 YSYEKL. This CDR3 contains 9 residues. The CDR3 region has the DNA TGCGCCAGCAGATACGAAGCTTTCTTT. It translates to CASRYEAFF.

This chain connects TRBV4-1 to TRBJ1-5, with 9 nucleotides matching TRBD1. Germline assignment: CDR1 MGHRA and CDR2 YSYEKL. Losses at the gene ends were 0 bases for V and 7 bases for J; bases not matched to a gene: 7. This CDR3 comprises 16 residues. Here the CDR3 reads CASSQEGQGFIQPQHF. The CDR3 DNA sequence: TGCGCCAGCAGCCAAGAGGGACAGGGTTTCATCCAGCCCCAGCATTTT.

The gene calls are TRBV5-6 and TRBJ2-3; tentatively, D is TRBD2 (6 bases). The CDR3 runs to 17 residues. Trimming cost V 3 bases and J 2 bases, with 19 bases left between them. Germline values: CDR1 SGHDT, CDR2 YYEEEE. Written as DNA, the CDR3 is TGTGCCAGCAGCTGGGGTGAGGAGGGGATGTTCACAGATACGCAGTATTTT. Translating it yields CASSWGEEGMFTDTQYF.

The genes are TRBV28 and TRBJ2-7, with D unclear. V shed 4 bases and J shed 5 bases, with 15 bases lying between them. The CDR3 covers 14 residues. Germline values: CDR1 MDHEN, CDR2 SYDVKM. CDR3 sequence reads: CASSSPQLLNEQYF. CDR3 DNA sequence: TGTGCCAGCAGTTCTCCCCAATTATTGAACGAGCAGTACTTC.

CDR3 sequence reads: CATDSLPGQGAYGYTF. CDR3 bases: TGTGCCACGGACTCATTACCGGGACAGGGGGCTTATGGCTACACCTTC. The chain carries TRBV19 and TRBJ1-2, with 12 bases matching TRBD1. This CDR3 region has 16 residues. Trimming removed 10 bases from V and 5 bases from J; junction bases left unmatched: 14. Per germline, CDR1 LNHDA and CDR2 SQIVND (reference sequence). The entire variable domain, with the rest obtained from reference TRBV19 and TRBJ1-2, is as follows: DGGITQSPKYLFRKEGQNVTLSCEQNLNHDAMYWYRQDPGQGLRLIYYSQIVNDFQKGDIAEGYSVSREKKESFPLTVTSAQKNPTAFYLCATDSLPGQGAYGYTFGSGTRLTVV.

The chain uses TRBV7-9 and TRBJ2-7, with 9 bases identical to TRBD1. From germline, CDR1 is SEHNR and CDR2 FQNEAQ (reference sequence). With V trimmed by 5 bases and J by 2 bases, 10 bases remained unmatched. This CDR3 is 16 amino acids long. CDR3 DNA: TGTGCCAGCAGCCCCCGTACCGGGACAGGGCCCTACGAGCAGTACTTC. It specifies CASSPRTGTGPYEQYF.

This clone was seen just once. CDR3 loop: CASSETGQQETQYF. In nucleotides, the CDR3 is TGTGCCAGCAGCGAGACAGGCCAACAAGAGACCCAGTACTTC. V usage is TRBV27 and J usage is TRBJ2-5, with D possibly being TRBD1 (6 bases). The germline V and J ends were trimmed by 6 bases and 2 bases, with 13 bases remaining between them. There are 14 residues in the CDR3. Germline V gene sequence: CDR1 MNHEY, CDR2 SMNVEV (reference sequence).

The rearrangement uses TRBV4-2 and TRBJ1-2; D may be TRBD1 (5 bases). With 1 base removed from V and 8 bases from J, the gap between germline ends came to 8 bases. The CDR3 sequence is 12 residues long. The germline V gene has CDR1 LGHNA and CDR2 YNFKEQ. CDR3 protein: CASSQGGAGYTF. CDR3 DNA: TGTGCCAGCAGCCAAGGCGGGGCCGGCTACACCTTC.

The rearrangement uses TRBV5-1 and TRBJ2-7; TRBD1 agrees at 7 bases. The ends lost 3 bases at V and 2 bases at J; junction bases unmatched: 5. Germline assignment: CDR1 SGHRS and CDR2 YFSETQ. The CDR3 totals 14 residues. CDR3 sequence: CASSSQGSTYEQYF. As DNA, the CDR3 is TGCGCCAGCAGCTCACAGGGGTCCACCTACGAGCAGTACTTC.

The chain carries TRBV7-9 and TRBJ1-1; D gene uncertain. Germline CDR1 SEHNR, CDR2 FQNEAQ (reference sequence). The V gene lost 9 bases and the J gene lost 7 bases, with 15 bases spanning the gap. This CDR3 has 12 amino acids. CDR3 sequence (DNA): TGTGCCAGTGAATCAGCTGCGAATGAAGCTTTCTTT. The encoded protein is CASESAANEAFF.

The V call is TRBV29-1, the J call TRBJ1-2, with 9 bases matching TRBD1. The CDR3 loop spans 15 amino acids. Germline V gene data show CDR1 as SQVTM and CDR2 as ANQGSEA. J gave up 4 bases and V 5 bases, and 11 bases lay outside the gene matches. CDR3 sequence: CSVTGGPTVGYGYTF. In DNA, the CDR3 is TGCAGCGTTACAGGGGGCCCAACCGTCGGCTATGGCTACACCTTC.